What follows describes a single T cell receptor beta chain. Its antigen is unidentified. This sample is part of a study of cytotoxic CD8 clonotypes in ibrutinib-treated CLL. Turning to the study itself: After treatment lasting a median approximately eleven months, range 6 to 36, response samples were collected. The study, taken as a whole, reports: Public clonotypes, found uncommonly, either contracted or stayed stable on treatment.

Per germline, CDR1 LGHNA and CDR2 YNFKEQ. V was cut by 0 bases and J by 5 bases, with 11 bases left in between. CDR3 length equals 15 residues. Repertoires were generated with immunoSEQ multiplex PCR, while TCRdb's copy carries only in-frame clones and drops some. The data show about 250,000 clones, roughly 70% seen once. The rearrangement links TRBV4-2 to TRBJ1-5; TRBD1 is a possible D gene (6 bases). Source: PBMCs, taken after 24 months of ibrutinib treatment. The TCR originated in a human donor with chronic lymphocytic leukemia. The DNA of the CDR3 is TGTGCCAGCAGCCAAGATCAAGGGGGGGATCAGCCCCAGCATTTT. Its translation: CASSQDQGGDQPQHF.